Listed below are T cell receptor beta chains from one sample, sequenced in a study of metastatic and nonmetastatic thyroid tumors. Through MiXCR, TCRdb re-clonotyped the PCR reads. The top ten hold about 4% of the sample, which has about 29,000 clones, over 15% seen once. The sample comprised blood. These receptors were obtained from a female donor with papillary thyroid cancer or a benign thyroid nodule (not recorded which). Some clones in this sample may be carry-over from other donors' samples. Both conserved end residues are part of each CDR3. A D gene is named only where the DNA matches it firmly. Clone size is shown for a subset of rows, as once, few, many or a class of expanded clone.

j_call clone_size v_call d_call cdr3_nt cdr3_aa
TRBJ1-2 many TRBV12-3/TRBV12-4 . TGTGCCAGCAGTTTAGGCGGAAACTATGGCTACACCTTC CASSLGGNYGYTF
TRBJ2-2 . TRBV6-1 . TGTGCTACGATCCGGGGCGGGGAGCTGTTTTTT CATIRGGELFF
TRBJ2-7 medium-sized TRBV12-3/TRBV12-4 TRBD1 TGTGCCAGCAGCTCCCAGACAGGGAGCTACGAGCAGTACTTC CASSSQTGSYEQYF
TRBJ2-6 . TRBV27 . TGTGCCAGCAGTGTACACACTCTCAAGGGCTCTGGGGCCAACGTCCTGACTTTC CASSVHTLKGSGANVLTF
TRBJ1-1 few TRBV6-1 . TGTGCCAGCAGTGAAAGGGCAGCGAACACTGAAGCTTTCTTT CASSERAANTEAFF
TRBJ1-3 many TRBV5-6 . TGTGCCAGCAGCTTGTTCCATCAGGCGGGAAACACCATATATTTT CASSLFHQAGNTIYF
TRBJ1-6 many TRBV7-3 TRBD1 TGTGCCAGCAGCCAGCAGGGGGCCGGTTCACCCCTCCACTTT CASSQQGAGSPLHF
TRBJ2-3 many TRBV2 TRBD2 TGTGCCAGCCTCGCGGTGGGCCTAGCGGGAGTAGCAGATACGCAGTATTTT CASLAVGLAGVADTQYF
TRBJ1-5 many TRBV11-2 . TGTGCCAGCAGCCGACCCCTCAGCGGGACTTTAACAGATACGCAGCATTTT CASSRPLSGTLTDTQHF
TRBJ2-2 many TRBV3-1 . TGTGCCAGCAACCAGGGTCCCGGGGAGCTGTTTTTT CASNQGPGELFF
TRBJ2-3 . TRBV7-9 . TGTGCCAGCAGCTCGCAAACTAGCCCAGATACGCAGTATTTT CASSSQTSPDTQYF
TRBJ1-6 many TRBV5-4 TRBD1 TGTGCCAGCAGCCTGGAAGGGGCAGGGGGCGCGGATTCACTCCTCCACTTT CASSLEGAGGADSLLHF
TRBJ1-1 . TRBV6-1 . TGTGCCAGCATGAGTGTGGAACGAGCTTTCTTT CASMSVERAFF
TRBJ2-1 . TRBV20-1 TRBD2 TGCAGTGCCCAAAATTGCGGGAGATTCTACAATGAGCAGTTCTTC CSAQNCGRFYNEQFF
TRBJ1-2 many TRBV27 . TGTGCCAGCAGTTTCGACGGCTATGGCTACACCTTC CASSFDGYGYTF
TRBJ2-3 few TRBV18 TRBD2 TGTGCCAGCTCACCGGTAGGCGGGGGAGCGCAGTATTTT CASSPVGGGAQYF
TRBJ2-7 . TRBV5-1 . TGCGCCAGCAGCTTGGAGGACACCTCGGCCCCCTCGCACTACGAGCAGTACTTC CASSLEDTSAPSHYEQYF
TRBJ2-6 few TRBV6-4 . TGTGCCAGCAGTGACTTGACTAGAGGCTCTGGGGCCAACGTCCTGACTTTC CASSDLTRGSGANVLTF